This TCR beta chain was identified during a study of blood T cell repertoires in COVID-19. Sequencing was performed with immunoSEQ multiplex PCR; in TCRdb, only in-frame clones are kept and a portion is missing. The sample includes a few hundred thousand clones, approximately 86% of them seen just once. The CDR3 is 14 residues long. Per germline, CDR1 ENHRY and CDR2 SYGVKD. The V segment lost 7 bases and the J segment 6 bases; nucleotides outside the gene matches: 11. This clonotype was sampled from a woman between 50 and 59 years old with active or convalescent COVID-19. The gene calls are TRBV10-3 and TRBJ1-2; 7 bases fit TRBD1. Material: peripheral blood. The CDR3 spells CAITPLTGADGYTF. The DNA for the CDR3 is TGTGCCATCACCCCTTTAACAGGGGCGGATGGCTACACCTTC.